This TCR beta chain originates from a study of cytomegalovirus exposure and HLA in healthy donors. General study points: The authors considered a cluster of highly shared sequence variants likely to be a sequencing artifact.

In regard to this clone: Its matching antigen is unknown.

The PCR ran on 60 Vbeta and 13 Jbeta primers. This table comes from immunoSEQ multiplex PCR, and its TCRdb copy is limited to in-frame clones, with some not included. The data show roughly 150,000 clones, less than 90% seen once. The sequencing input was PBMCs. This clonotype was sampled from a man aged 50-59 years in good health and CMV-seropositive.

The CDR3 DNA reads TGTGCCAGCAGTTTAGGCCAGGGCGCGTCGGGCACTGAAGCTTTCTTT. It codes for CASSLGQGASGTEAFF. This sequence joins TRBV27 and TRBJ1-1; perhaps TRBD1 as D (5 bases). Germline V lookup: CDR1 MNHEY, CDR2 SMNVEV (reference sequence). The CDR3 totals 16 residues. Between the trimmed V and J ends, which lost 2 bases and 4 bases, there was a span of 17 bases.